These 27 T cell receptor beta chains were sequenced from one sample in a study of T-cell reconstitution after alpha-beta-depleted transplantation in children. This sample's TCRbeta library carried unique molecular identifier barcodes. TCRdb redid the calling of the PCR reads with MiXCR, one entry per CDR3 protein. In the table there are about 200,000 distinct CDR3 sequences, 6.6% of which are singletons. The sample was PBMCs, taken before TCRalphabeta/CD19-depleted stem cell transplant. These receptors all come from a boy aged 2 to 10 with acute lymphoblastic leukemia, due to receive a stem cell transplant.

This clonotype was recorded at least ten times. V gene TRBV28 combines with J gene TRBJ2-5, with D unclear. Trimming removed 5 bases from V and 2 bases from J, with 9 bases in between. The CDR3 runs 13 residues. Per the germline V gene, CDR1 is MDHEN and CDR2 is SYDVKM. The CDR3 DNA sequence: TGTGCCAGCAGTGGTATGGGTCAAGAGACCCAGTACTTC. It yields the protein CASSGMGQETQYF.

This sequence joins TRBV20-1 and TRBJ2-2; 8 nucleotides match TRBD2. This CDR3 spans 14 amino acids. Trimming cost V 6 bases and J 1 base; bases outside gene matches: 4. In germline, CDR1 is DFQATT, CDR2 SNEGSKA (reference sequence). The CDR3 DNA reads TGCAGTGCCCGGGGGGGCGGGAACACCGGGGAGCTGTTTTTT. Its protein is CSARGGGNTGELFF.

In this sample, this clonotype turned up many times. The chain is built from TRBV3-1 and TRBJ1-1, with 7 bases aligning to TRBD1. Germline CDR1 LGHDT, CDR2 YNNKEL (reference sequence). This CDR3 contains 14 residues. Unmatched junction bases numbered 11, after V lost 7 bases and J lost 6 bases. The CDR3 nucleotides are TGTGCCAGCACCACGCCCTGCGACAGGGCTGAAGCTTTCTTT. Protein: CASTTPCDRAEAFF.

The table lists this clonotype with a few counts. V and J are TRBV12-3 or TRBV12-4 and TRBJ1-1, with no clear D. This CDR3 region has 14 residues. V was shortened by 3 bases and J by 0 bases, with 8 bases between the two germline ends. The CDR3 loop reads CASSLSLMNTEAFF. The CDR3 nucleotides read TGTGCCAGCAGTTTGAGCCTTATGAACACTGAAGCTTTCTTT.

This clonotype occurred once. Possible read error: a much larger clone is one base away. J is TRBJ2-7 and V is TRBV15; a weak D match, TRBD2 (7 bases). CDR3 length: 14 residues. Germline CDR1 LNHNV, CDR2 YYDKDF (reference sequence). V lost 3 bases, J lost 7 bases, and 16 bases lay in between. The CDR3 region is CATSSNGGPGEQYF. CDR3 nucleotide sequence: TGTGCCACCAGCAGTAACGGGGGGCCTGGTGAGCAGTACTTC.

This chain joins TRBV6-5 and TRBJ1-1; the D gene is possibly TRBD1 (5 bases). CDR3 length: 17 residues. The germline V gene has CDR1 MNHEY and CDR2 SVGAGI. The V end was cut by 0 bases, the J end by 2 bases, with 16 bases between. As DNA, the CDR3 is TGTGCCAGCAGTTACTCTGTGGTAACAGGCTCCAACACTGAAGCTTTCTTT. It codes for CASSYSVVTGSNTEAFF.

The chain carries TRBV20-1 and TRBJ2-1, with 7 nucleotides matching TRBD2. V gave up 6 bases and J gave up 7 bases; unmatched junction bases: 12. The CDR3 extends over 14 amino acids. In germline, CDR1 is DFQATT, CDR2 SNEGSKA (reference sequence). CDR3 DNA: TGCAGTGCCATAAGGACTGGGGGGGGAAATGAGCAGTTCTTC. Encoded protein: CSAIRTGGGNEQFF.

This clonotype appeared many times. This chain uses TRBV20-1 with TRBJ2-5, with TRBD2 matching 8 bases. The V gene end was trimmed by 5 bases and the J gene end by 2 bases; junction bases not matched to a gene: 7. The CDR3 spans 14 residues. Germline loops: CDR1 DFQATT, CDR2 SNEGSKA (reference sequence). CDR3 sequence: CSAPGGAGQETQYF. CDR3 bases: TGCAGTGCTCCCGGGGGGGCGGGGCAAGAGACCCAGTACTTC.

This clonotype occurred a few times. A much larger clonotype is one base distant, so this may be a read error. The chain has TRBV12-3 or TRBV12-4 and TRBJ1-5, with 9 nucleotides matching TRBD1. This CDR3 region has 14 residues. The V segment lost 4 bases and the J segment 6 bases; nucleotides outside the gene matches: 4. In nucleotides, the CDR3 is TGTGCCAGCAGTTGGGGACAGGGTTTTCAGCCCCAGCATTTT. It translates to CASSWGQGFQPQHF.

This clonotype was counted at least ten times. This chain connects TRBV20-1 to TRBJ2-3; 7 bases are a match to TRBD2. Germline CDR1 DFQATT, CDR2 SNEGSKA (reference sequence). V shed 4 bases and J 3 bases; nucleotides not matched to a gene: 10. This CDR3 region has 15 residues. The CDR3 DNA reads as TGCAGTGCTACCGAGACTAGCTTCCCAACAGATACGCAGTATTTT. It specifies CSATETSFPTDTQYF.

This clonotype was seen many times. The V call is TRBV29-1, the J call TRBJ1-1, with 8 bases matching TRBD1. The V gene end was trimmed by 4 bases and the J gene end by 7 bases; junction bases not matched to a gene: 8. This CDR3 comprises 13 residues. CDR1 and CDR2 from the germline V gene are SQVTM and ANQGSEA. CDR3 nucleotides: TGCAGCGTTGCATTGGGCAGGGGGCTTGAAGCTTTCTTT. This encodes CSVALGRGLEAFF. The complete variable domain, with remaining parts taken from reference TRBV29-1 and TRBJ1-1, reads SAVISQKPSRDICQRGTSLTIQCQVDSQVTMMFWYRQQPGQSLTLIATANQGSEATYESGFVIDKFPISRPNLTFSTLTVSNMSPEDSSIYLCSVALGRGLEAFFGQGTRLTVV.

This clonotype was recorded many times. The V gene is TRBV29-1, the J gene TRBJ1-5; 10 positions match TRBD1. With V trimmed by 4 bases and J by 2 bases, 2 bases remained unmatched. This CDR3 has 14 residues. Germline-derived CDR1 and CDR2 are SQVTM and ANQGSEA. The CDR3 region has the DNA TGCAGCGTTGGGGACAGGGGACGCAATCAGCCCCAGCATTTT. This encodes CSVGDRGRNQPQHF.

This clonotype appeared many times. This sequence joins TRBV27 and TRBJ1-1; D is ambiguous. The CDR3 spans 13 residues. V gave up 3 bases and J gave up 4 bases, with 9 bases separating them. Germline CDR1 is MNHEY and CDR2 is SMNVEV (reference sequence). CDR3 loop: CASSFGRVTEAFF. The CDR3, as DNA: TGTGCCAGCAGTTTCGGACGAGTCACTGAAGCTTTCTTT.

This clonotype showed up many times. This chain links TRBV5-5 with TRBJ2-2, with TRBD2 as a possible D gene (6 bases). The CDR3 loop spans 15 amino acids. Germline CDR1 reads SGHKS; CDR2 reads YYEKEE (reference sequence). V lost 4 bases, J lost 2 bases, and 12 bases lay in between. CDR3 nucleotide sequence: TGTGCCAGCAGCCCACGGGAGCTAAACACCGGGGAGCTGTTTTTT. Translation: CASSPRELNTGELFF.

There are many counts of this clonotype. This chain links TRBV6-2 or TRBV6-3 with TRBJ2-2; D gene unclear. Germline CDR1 reads MNHEY; CDR2 reads SVGEGT. This CDR3 contains 15 residues. The V end was cut by 3 bases, the J end by 6 bases, with 14 bases between. Here the CDR3 reads CASSYLVSISGELFF. The CDR3 nucleotides are TGTGCCAGCAGTTATTTGGTGTCGATATCCGGGGAGCTGTTTTTT.

This clonotype was found many times. V usage is TRBV7-8 and J usage is TRBJ1-3; D uncertain. The CDR3 covers 15 residues. Trimming removed 0 bases at V and 4 bases at J, with 10 bases between. Germline V gene lookup returns CDR1 SGHVS and CDR2 FQNEAQ. The CDR3 region is CASSLARPGGNTIYF. The CDR3 DNA follows: TGTGCCAGCAGCTTAGCGCGGCCAGGAGGAAACACCATATATTTT. Together with reference TRBV7-8 and TRBJ1-3, the CDR3 gives the full variable domain: GAGVSQSPRYKVAKRGQDVALRCDPISGHVSLFWYQQALGQGPEFLTYFQNEAQLDKSGLPSDRFFAERPEGSVSTLKIQRTQQEDSAVYLCASSLARPGGNTIYFGEGSWLTVV.

This clonotype was seen many times. The genes are TRBV4-1 and TRBJ2-1; 9 bases line up with TRBD2. The CDR3 runs 16 residues. Per germline, CDR1 MGHRA and CDR2 YSYEKL. The trim removed 3 bases at V and 8 bases at J, leaving 11 bases unmatched. The CDR3, as DNA: TGCGCCAGCAGCCAGGGGCCTAGCGGGGACATGGATGAGCAGTTCTTC. Its protein product is CASSQGPSGDMDEQFF.

There are many counts of this clonotype. This sequence joins TRBV18 and TRBJ2-7, with 14 bases matching TRBD2. The trim removed 6 bases at V and 7 bases at J, leaving 17 bases unmatched. The germline gives CDR1 KGHSH, CDR2 LQKENI. The CDR3 is 18 residues long. CDR3: CASSHLPMTSGRADEQYF. The CDR3 nucleotides are TGTGCCAGCTCCCACCTCCCCATGACTAGCGGGAGGGCCGATGAGCAGTACTTC. Drawing the rest from reference TRBV18 and TRBJ2-7, the complete variable domain is NAGVMQNPRHLVRRRGQEARLRCSPMKGHSHVYWYRQLPEEGLKFMVYLQKENIIDESGMPKERFSAEFPKEGPSILRIQQVVRGDSAAYFCASSHLPMTSGRADEQYFGPGTRLTVT.

This clonotype was observed many times. The gene calls are TRBV20-1 and TRBJ2-3; D remains ambiguous. The CDR3 has 13 amino acids. The ends were cut back, 1 base at V and 6 bases at J, with 11 bases in the middle. Germline CDR1 reads DFQATT; CDR2 reads SNEGSKA (reference sequence). As DNA, the CDR3 is TGCAGTGCTAGAGGAATAGGGATGGATACGCAGTATTTT. Translating gives CSARGIGMDTQYF.

The V gene is TRBV19, the J gene TRBJ2-7; 7 bases are a match to TRBD2. The V and J ends lost 3 bases and 2 bases, in that order; junction bases with no gene match: 7. CDR3 length: 15 residues. Germline values: CDR1 LNHDA, CDR2 SQIVND (reference sequence). The CDR3 loop is CASSIGGSGTYEQYF. CDR3 DNA sequence: TGTGCCAGTAGTATTGGCGGGAGTGGTACCTACGAGCAGTACTTC. Using reference TRBV19 and TRBJ2-7 for the parts outside the CDR3, the full variable domain is DGGITQSPKYLFRKEGQNVTLSCEQNLNHDAMYWYRQDPGQGLRLIYYSQIVNDFQKGDIAEGYSVSREKKESFPLTVTSAQKNPTAFYLCASSIGGSGTYEQYFGPGTRLTVT.

This clonotype was seen repeatedly, ten times or more. CDR3 sequence: CASSLLTGYNEQFF. CDR3 in DNA: TGTGCCAGCAGCCTGTTAACAGGGTACAATGAGCAGTTCTTC. V gene TRBV3-1 combines with J gene TRBJ2-1; D is perhaps TRBD1 (6 bases). Trimming removed 4 bases from V and 4 bases from J, with 11 bases in between. The germline gives CDR1 LGHDT, CDR2 YNNKEL (reference sequence). CDR3 length: 14 residues.

About this clonotype: One base away lies a much larger clone, so this may be a sequencing read error. The chain recombines TRBV20-1 with TRBJ2-3; 7 nucleotides line up with TRBD1. The germline CDR1 and CDR2 sequences are DFQATT and SNEGSKA (reference sequence). The CDR3 has 12 residues. The CDR3 nucleotides are TGCAGTGCTAGTCACGGGACAGATTCGCAGTATTTT. Its translation: CSASHGTDSQYF.

This clonotype has at least ten counts. This chain uses TRBV11-2 with TRBJ2-5; D possibly corresponds to TRBD1 (6 bases). CDR1 is SGHAT, CDR2 FQNNGV, per germline. The CDR3 length is 17 residues. V lost 4 bases, J lost 2 bases, and 20 bases lay in between. CDR3 coding DNA: TGTGCCAGCAGCTCACTCGTCTCCATGACAGGACAAGAGACCCAGTACTTC. It yields the protein CASSSLVSMTGQETQYF. Supplemented by reference TRBV11-2 and TRBJ2-5, the full variable domain reads EAGVAQSPRYKIIEKRQSVAFWCNPISGHATLYWYQQILGQGPKLLIQFQNNGVVDDSQLPKDRFSAERLKGVDSTLKIQPAKLEDSAVYLCASSSLVSMTGQETQYFGPGTRLLVL.

This clonotype was observed many times. The J gene is TRBJ2-6, the V gene TRBV29-1; D unresolved. Germline V lookup: CDR1 SQVTM, CDR2 ANQGSEA. This CDR3 has 13 residues. V lost 5 bases and J lost 2, with 7 bases in between. The CDR3 DNA reads TGCAGCGTTCGTCAGCCTGGGGCCAACGTCCTGACTTTC. Translated: CSVRQPGANVLTF.

At least ten counts were recorded for this clonotype. J is TRBJ2-7 and V is TRBV20-1, with 7 bases identical to TRBD2. Germline CDR1 is DFQATT and CDR2 is SNEGSKA (reference sequence). The junction had 13 bases not matched to a gene; V was cut back by 1 base and J by 4 bases. This CDR3 spans 16 amino acids. For the CDR3, the DNA is TGCAGTGCTAGAGTCCCCGGGAGGAGGAGAGGGTACGAGCAGTACTTC. As protein: CSARVPGRRRGYEQYF.

This clonotype was seen a few times. The chain recombines TRBV20-1 with TRBJ2-3; 14 bases are shared with TRBD2. Germline V gene data show CDR1 as DFQATT and CDR2 as SNEGSKA (reference sequence). The length of the CDR3 is 16 residues. V lost 3 bases, J lost 4 bases, and 6 bases stayed unmatched. This chain's CDR3 is CSARAGTSGRADTQYF. DNA for the CDR3: TGCAGTGCTAGGGCCGGGACTAGCGGGAGAGCAGATACGCAGTATTTT.

The chain joins TRBV12-3 or TRBV12-4 to TRBJ1-2; D is unresolved. This CDR3 comprises 14 residues. Trimming shortened V by 6 bases and J by 4 bases, and 15 bases separated the two germline ends. CDR3 sequence: CASSPPGRPYGYTF. The CDR3 nucleotides read TGTGCCAGCAGCCCTCCCGGAAGGCCCTATGGCTACACCTTC.